This record looks at one T cell receptor (beta chain) sequence and its context. What it binds is unknown. The sample belongs to a study of CD8+ T cells in alopecia areata. In each case, RNA was isolated and then reverse transcribed into cDNA as the sequencing template. Clones were sequenced by immunoSEQ multiplex PCR, and TCRdb holds only the in-frame ones, with some missing. The table records 110,000 or so clones, about 60% of them present only once. J gave up 2 bases and V 3 bases, and 3 bases lay outside the gene matches. CDR1 and CDR2 from the germline V gene are MNHEY and SVGAGI. The CDR3 is made up of 15 amino acids. Study-level points and caveats: In lesional scalp, particularly from alopecia totalis/universalis, clonality was higher than in normal scalp. Scalp samples also yield sequences of resident alphabeta T cells from normal skin.

The specimen sequenced was CD4+ T cells sorted from blood. The chain recombines TRBV6-5 with TRBJ2-5; 10 positions match TRBD1. The TCR sequence derives from a human donor in good health. The CDR3 DNA sequence: TGTGCCAGCAGTTATTTGGACAGGGGGCAAGAGACCCAGTACTTC. The encoded protein is CASSYLDRGQETQYF.